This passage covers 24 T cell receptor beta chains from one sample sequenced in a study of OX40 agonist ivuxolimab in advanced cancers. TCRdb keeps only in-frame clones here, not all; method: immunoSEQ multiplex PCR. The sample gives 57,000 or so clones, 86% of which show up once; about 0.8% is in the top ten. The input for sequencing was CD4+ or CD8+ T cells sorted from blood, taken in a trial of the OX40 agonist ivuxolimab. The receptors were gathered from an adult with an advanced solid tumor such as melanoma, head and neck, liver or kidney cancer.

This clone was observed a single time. The CDR3 reads CASSVGLAASYNEQFF. DNA for the CDR3: TGTGCCAGCAGCGTAGGGCTAGCAGCCTCCTACAATGAGCAGTTCTTC. The chain uses TRBV9 and TRBJ2-1, with D perhaps TRBD2 (5 bases). V was cut by 0 bases and J by 0 bases, with 10 bases left in between. There are 16 residues in the CDR3. The germline gives CDR1 SGDLS, CDR2 YYNGEE.

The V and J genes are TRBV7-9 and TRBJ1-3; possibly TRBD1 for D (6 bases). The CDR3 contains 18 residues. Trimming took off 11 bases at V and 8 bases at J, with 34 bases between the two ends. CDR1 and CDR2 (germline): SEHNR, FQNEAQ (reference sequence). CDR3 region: CAYPQFPRSRGDLDTIYF. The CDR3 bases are TGTGCCTATCCACAGTTCCCTAGAAGCAGGGGCGACTTGGACACCATATATTTT.

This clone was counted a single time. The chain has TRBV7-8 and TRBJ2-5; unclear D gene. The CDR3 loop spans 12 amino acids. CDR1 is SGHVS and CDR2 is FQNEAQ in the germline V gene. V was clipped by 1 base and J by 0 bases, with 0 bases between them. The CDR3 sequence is CASSLDQETQYF. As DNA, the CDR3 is TGTGCCAGCAGCTTAGACCAAGAGACCCAGTACTTC. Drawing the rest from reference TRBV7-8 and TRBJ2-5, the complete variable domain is GAGVSQSPRYKVAKRGQDVALRCDPISGHVSLFWYQQALGQGPEFLTYFQNEAQLDKSGLPSDRFFAERPEGSVSTLKIQRTQQEDSAVYLCASSLDQETQYFGPGTRLLVL.

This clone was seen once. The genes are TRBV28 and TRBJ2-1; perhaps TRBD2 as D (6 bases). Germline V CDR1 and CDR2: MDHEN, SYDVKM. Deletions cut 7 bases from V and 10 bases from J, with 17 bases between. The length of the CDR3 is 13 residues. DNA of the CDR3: TGTGCCAGCATCATCCGGGGGTCGGTCGAGCAGTTCTTC. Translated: CASIIRGSVEQFF.

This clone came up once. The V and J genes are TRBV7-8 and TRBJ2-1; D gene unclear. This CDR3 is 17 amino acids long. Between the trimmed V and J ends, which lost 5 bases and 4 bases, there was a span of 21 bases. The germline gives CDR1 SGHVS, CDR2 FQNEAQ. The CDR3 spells CASSPFRRILGYNEQFF. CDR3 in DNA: TGTGCCAGCAGCCCCTTTAGACGCATCCTCGGGTACAATGAGCAGTTCTTC. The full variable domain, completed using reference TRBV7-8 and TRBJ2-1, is GAGVSQSPRYKVAKRGQDVALRCDPISGHVSLFWYQQALGQGPEFLTYFQNEAQLDKSGLPSDRFFAERPEGSVSTLKIQRTQQEDSAVYLCASSPFRRILGYNEQFFGPGTRLTVL.

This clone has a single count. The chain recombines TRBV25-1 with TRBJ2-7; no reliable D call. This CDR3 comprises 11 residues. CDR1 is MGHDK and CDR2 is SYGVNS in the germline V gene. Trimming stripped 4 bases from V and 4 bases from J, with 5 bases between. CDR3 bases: TGTGCCAGCAGTGGCTCGTACGAGCAGTACTTC. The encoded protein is CASSGSYEQYF.

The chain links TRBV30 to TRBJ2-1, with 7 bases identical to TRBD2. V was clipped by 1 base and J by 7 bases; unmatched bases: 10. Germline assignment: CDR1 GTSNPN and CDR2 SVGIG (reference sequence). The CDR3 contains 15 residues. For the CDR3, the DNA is TGTGCCTGGAGTGCCGGGACTACTAAGAGGAATGAGCAGTTCTTC. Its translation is CAWSAGTTKRNEQFF.

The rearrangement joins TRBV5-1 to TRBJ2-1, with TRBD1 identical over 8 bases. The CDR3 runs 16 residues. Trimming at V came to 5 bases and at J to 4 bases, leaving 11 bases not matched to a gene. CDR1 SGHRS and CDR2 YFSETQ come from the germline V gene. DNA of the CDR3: TGCGCCAGCAGTCTTCTGAGACAGGGGACGTACAATGAGCAGTTCTTC. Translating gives CASSLLRQGTYNEQFF.

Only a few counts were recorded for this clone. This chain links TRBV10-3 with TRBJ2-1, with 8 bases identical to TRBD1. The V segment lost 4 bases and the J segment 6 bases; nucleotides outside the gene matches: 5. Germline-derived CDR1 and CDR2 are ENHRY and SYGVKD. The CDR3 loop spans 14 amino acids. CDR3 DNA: TGTGCCATCAGTGCGGGACAGGCGATCAATGAGCAGTTCTTC. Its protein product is CAISAGQAINEQFF.

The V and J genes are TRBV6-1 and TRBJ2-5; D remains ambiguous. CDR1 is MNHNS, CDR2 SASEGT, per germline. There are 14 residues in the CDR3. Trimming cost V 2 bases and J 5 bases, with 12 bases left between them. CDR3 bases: TGTGCCAGCAGTGAACGGTATATGATGGAGACCCAGTACTTC. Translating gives CASSERYMMETQYF.

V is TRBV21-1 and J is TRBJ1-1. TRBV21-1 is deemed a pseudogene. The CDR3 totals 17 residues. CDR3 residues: CASSGRPLSGGNTEAFF. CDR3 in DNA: TGTGCCAGCAGCGGGAGACCTCTCTCGGGCGGGAACACTGAAGCTTTCTTT.

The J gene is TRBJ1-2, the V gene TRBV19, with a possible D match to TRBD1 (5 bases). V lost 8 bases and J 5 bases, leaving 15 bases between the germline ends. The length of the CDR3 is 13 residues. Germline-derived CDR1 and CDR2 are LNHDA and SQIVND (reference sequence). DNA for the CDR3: TGTGCCAGTCATGACAGCGGGGGGTATGGCTACACCTTC. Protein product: CASHDSGGYGYTF.

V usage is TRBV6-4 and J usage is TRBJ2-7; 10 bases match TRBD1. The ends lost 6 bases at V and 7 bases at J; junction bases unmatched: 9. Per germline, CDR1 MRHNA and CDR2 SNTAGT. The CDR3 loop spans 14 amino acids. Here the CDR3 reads CASSLRQGAGEQYF. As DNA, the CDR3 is TGTGCCAGCAGCTTAAGACAGGGGGCGGGGGAGCAGTACTTC.

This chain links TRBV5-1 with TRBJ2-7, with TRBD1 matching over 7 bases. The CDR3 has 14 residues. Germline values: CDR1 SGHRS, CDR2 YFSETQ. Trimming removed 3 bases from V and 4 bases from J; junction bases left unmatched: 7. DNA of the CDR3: TGCGCCAGCAGCTACGGGACAGCCGTGTACGAGCAGTACTTC. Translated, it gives CASSYGTAVYEQYF.

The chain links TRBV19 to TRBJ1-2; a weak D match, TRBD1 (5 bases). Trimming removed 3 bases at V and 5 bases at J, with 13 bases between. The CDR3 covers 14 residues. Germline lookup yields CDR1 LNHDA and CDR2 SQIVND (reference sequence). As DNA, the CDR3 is TGTGCCAGTAGTATCGGCAGGGAATGGTATGGCTACACCTTC. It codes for CASSIGREWYGYTF.

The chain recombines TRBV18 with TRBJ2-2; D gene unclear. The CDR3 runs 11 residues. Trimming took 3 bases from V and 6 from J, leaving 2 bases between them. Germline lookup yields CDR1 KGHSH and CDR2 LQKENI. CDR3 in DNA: TGTGCCAGCTCACCCCCCGGGGAGCTGTTTTTT. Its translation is CASSPPGELFF.

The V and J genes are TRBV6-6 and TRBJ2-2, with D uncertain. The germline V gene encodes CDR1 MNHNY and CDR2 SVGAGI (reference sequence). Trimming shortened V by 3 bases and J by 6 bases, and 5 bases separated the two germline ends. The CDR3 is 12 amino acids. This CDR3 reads CASSYNSGELFF. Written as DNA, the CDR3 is TGTGCCAGCAGTTATAATTCCGGGGAGCTGTTTTTT.

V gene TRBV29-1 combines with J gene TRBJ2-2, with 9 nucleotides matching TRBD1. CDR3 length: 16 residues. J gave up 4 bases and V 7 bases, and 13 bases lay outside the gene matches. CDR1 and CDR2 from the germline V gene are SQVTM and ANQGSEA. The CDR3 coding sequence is TGCAGCGGCTTAGGGGCGGGACAGGGCAGCACCGGGGAGCTGTTTTTT. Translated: CSGLGAGQGSTGELFF.

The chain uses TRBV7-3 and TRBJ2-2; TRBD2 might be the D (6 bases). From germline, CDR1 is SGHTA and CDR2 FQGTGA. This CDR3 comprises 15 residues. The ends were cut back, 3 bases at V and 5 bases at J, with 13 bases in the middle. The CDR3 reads CASSLTSSSTGELFF. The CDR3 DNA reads TGTGCCAGCAGCTTGACTAGTTCAAGTACCGGGGAGCTGTTTTTT.

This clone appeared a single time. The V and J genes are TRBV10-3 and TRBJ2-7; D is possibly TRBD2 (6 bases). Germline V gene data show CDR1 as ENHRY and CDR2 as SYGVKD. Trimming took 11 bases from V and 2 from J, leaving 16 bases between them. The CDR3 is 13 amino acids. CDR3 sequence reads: CAGGRDLTYEQYF. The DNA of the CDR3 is TGTGCCGGCGGCCGGGACTTAACCTACGAGCAGTACTTC.

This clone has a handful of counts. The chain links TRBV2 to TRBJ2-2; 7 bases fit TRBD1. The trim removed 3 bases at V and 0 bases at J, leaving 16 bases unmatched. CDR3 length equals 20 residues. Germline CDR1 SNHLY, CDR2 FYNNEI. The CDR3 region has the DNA TGTGCCAGCAGTGAGGACCGGGACAGAAGAACCCTGACGAACACCGGGGAGCTGTTTTTT. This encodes CASSEDRDRRTLTNTGELFF.

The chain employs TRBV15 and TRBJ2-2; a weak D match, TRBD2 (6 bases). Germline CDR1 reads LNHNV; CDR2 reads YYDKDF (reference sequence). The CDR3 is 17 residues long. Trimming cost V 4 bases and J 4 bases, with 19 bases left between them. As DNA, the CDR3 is TGTGCCACCAGCAAAAACTACATACAGACTAGCACCGGGGAGCTGTTTTTT. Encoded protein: CATSKNYIQTSTGELFF.

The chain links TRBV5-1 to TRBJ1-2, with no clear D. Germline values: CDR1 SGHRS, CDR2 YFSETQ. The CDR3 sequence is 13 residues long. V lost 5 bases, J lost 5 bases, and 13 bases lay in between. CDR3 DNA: TGCGCCAGCAGTTCTCGGACGGATTATGGCTACACCTTC. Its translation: CASSSRTDYGYTF.

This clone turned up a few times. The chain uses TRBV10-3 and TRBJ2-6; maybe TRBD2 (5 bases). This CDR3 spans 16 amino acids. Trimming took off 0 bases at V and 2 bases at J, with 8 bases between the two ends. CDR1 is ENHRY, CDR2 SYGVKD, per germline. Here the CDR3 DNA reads TGTGCCATCAGTGAGTCTCGGGATACTGGGGCCAACGTCCTGACTTTC. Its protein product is CAISESRDTGANVLTF.